The rows below give T cell receptor beta chains drawn from one sample of a study of T cell responses to AZD1222 COVID-19 vaccine. Assay used: immunoSEQ multiplex PCR; TCRdb lists only in-frame clones, some missing. The sample lists about 73,000 clones, nearly 90% occurring once. The sample consisted of peripheral blood, taken 28 days after the second AZD1222 dose. These TCRs come from an adult who received the AZD1222 COVID-19 vaccine. CDR3s include the opening cysteine and the closing phenylalanine or tryptophan. Fields, in order: V gene, CDR3 length, CDR3 protein.

TRBV6-5,15,CASSLGRDRVYGYTF
TRBV5-1,15,CASSLSLAGEGEQFF
TRBV3-1/TRBV3-2,17,CASSQDFGGSSSYEQYF
TRBV3-1/TRBV3-2,15,CASSPALGRNTEAFF
TRBV5-1,15,CASSLRGSYNSPLHF
TRBV28,14,CASSLRGRGEKLFF
TRBV19,18,CASNSGLAGGPSTDTQYF
TRBV19,15,CASSIEAVSNQPQHF
TRBV18,18,CASSPGAFRGIRGNEQFF
TRBV5-4,14,CASSWGTGAYEQYF
TRBV7-9,16,CASSLGQGARNTEAFF
TRBV18,14,CASSPGQTNYGYTF
TRBV6-5,16,CASSSWGALTYNEQFF
TRBV19,15,CASSIVPTGGQPQHF
TRBV4-1,15,CASSQDTGNPYGYTF
TRBV5-8,14,CASSGPDRGYGYTF
TRBV12-5,13,CASGSDRMNEQFF
TRBV5-1,14,CASSQPGQEYGYTF
TRBV5-4,15,CASSFDAGASYEQYF
TRBV2,17,CASSREGVRGDGYEQYF
TRBV6-2/TRBV6-3,12,CASSPTDSEAFF
TRBV7-9,15,CASSLVVPSSYEQYF
TRBV6-5,13,CASKGHSSYEQYF
TRBV7-8,14,CASSLGLQTYEQYF
TRBV28,15,CASSFATLANYGYTF
TRBV19,16,CASTPGPGGLVKPQHF
TRBV5-1,14,CASTGRDFTDTQYF
TRBV2,14,CASSSGLAQETQYF
TRBV18,14,CASSPGRTKNIQYF